Presented here are 10 T cell receptor beta chains from one specimen sequenced in a study of T cells in Graves' hyperthyroidism and ophthalmopathy. Using RNA transcripts as the source, TCR beta CDR3 regions were amplified. The study used the HTBI primer set for a first-round RT-PCR of the TCR CDR3. TCRdb re-called the multiplex PCR reads with MiXCR, one entry per CDR3 protein. The sample records 490,000 or so distinct CDR3 sequences, approximately 16% being singletons. Sequencing was done on a sample of blood. The receptors here all came from a woman aged 25-40 years with Graves' ophthalmopathy.

The CDR3 loop is CSARDREREKLFF. Here the CDR3 DNA reads TGCAGTGCTAGGGATAGGGAGAGAGAAAAACTGTTTTTT. The V and J genes are TRBV20-1 and TRBJ1-4; no reliable D call. The V gene's germline CDR1 is DFQATT and CDR2 SNEGSKA (reference sequence). With 3 bases removed from V and 8 bases from J, the gap between germline ends came to 13 bases. This CDR3 spans 13 amino acids.

This clonotype was seen many times. This chain uses TRBV6-1 with TRBJ1-4; tentatively, D is TRBD1 (5 bases). The CDR3 runs 15 residues. The germline gives CDR1 MNHNS, CDR2 SASEGT. V lost 8 bases, J lost 7 bases, and 20 bases lay in between. The CDR3, as DNA: TGTGCCAGCTCATTTGAGGTGGGGCTCGGTGAAAAACTGTTTTTT. Amino acids: CASSFEVGLGEKLFF.

About this clonotype: This may stem from a read error, because a much larger clone lies one nucleotide away. This chain links TRBV30 with TRBJ2-1; D is perhaps TRBD2 (5 bases). The germline V gene encodes CDR1 GTSNPN and CDR2 SVGIG (reference sequence). The CDR3 is 12 residues long. Trimming pared 3 bases from V and 8 bases from J, leaving 11 bases between. CDR3 region: CAWRGEFHEQFF. CDR3 in DNA: TGTGCCTGGAGGGGAGAGTTCCATGAGCAGTTCTTC.

The chain links TRBV2 to TRBJ1-3; D gene uncertain. This CDR3 is built from 13 residues. Trimming removed 6 bases at V and 0 bases at J, with 6 bases between. In germline, CDR1 is SNHLY, CDR2 FYNNEI. Written as DNA, the CDR3 is TGTGCCAGCAGGCACCTCTCTGGAAACACCATATATTTT. As protein: CASRHLSGNTIYF.

This sequence joins TRBV28 and TRBJ2-6, with 7 nucleotides matching TRBD1. Germline V gene lookup returns CDR1 MDHEN and CDR2 SYDVKM. CDR3 length: 20 residues. The V and J ends lost 2 bases and 0 bases, in that order; junction bases with no gene match: 13. CDR3 in amino acids: CASSLIGGGSAPSGANVLTF. The CDR3 DNA sequence: TGTGCCAGCAGTTTAATAGGGGGCGGGTCCGCACCCTCTGGGGCCAACGTCCTGACTTTC.

V and J are TRBV5-1 and TRBJ1-6; no firm D call. The V end lost 7 bases, the J end lost 0 bases, and 8 bases lay between the germline ends. The CDR3 covers 14 residues. The germline CDR1 and CDR2 sequences are SGHRS and YFSETQ. The CDR3 DNA reads as TGCGCCAGCGCTTACAGCTCCTATAATTCACCCCTCCACTTT. Encoded protein: CASAYSSYNSPLHF.

About this clonotype: Relative to the germline gene, one junction end is altered; a read error may explain this. The gene calls are TRBV5-1 and TRBJ2-1; 7 nucleotides align to TRBD2. The CDR3 length is 16 residues. CDR1 and CDR2 (germline): SGHRS, YFSETQ. The CDR3 DNA sequence: TGCGCCAGCAGCCCTGAGGGAGCTAGCGGATACAATAAGCAGTTCTTC. It yields the protein CASSPEGASGYNKQFF.

This clonotype was picked up many times. The genes are TRBV18 and TRBJ1-3, with D perhaps matching TRBD1 (6 bases). The V gene lost 2 bases and the J gene lost 2 bases, with 10 bases spanning the gap. CDR1 and CDR2 (germline): KGHSH, LQKENI. The CDR3 has 15 residues. The DNA for the CDR3 is TGTGCCAGCTCACCAGTGGGGGGCCCTGGAAACACCATATATTTT. Protein sequence: CASSPVGGPGNTIYF.

This clonotype was seen a few times. The chain uses TRBV27 and TRBJ2-3, with a possible D match to TRBD1 (6 bases). Germline assignment: CDR1 MNHEY and CDR2 SMNVEV (reference sequence). V gave up 5 bases and J gave up 0 bases, with 15 bases separating them. This CDR3 has 16 residues. The CDR3 protein is CASSRAPGQSTDTQYF. The CDR3 DNA sequence: TGTGCCAGCAGTAGAGCTCCCGGACAGAGCACAGATACGCAGTATTTT.

A word on this clonotype: This may be a read error, as it is one base from a much larger clone. The chain recombines TRBV7-2 with TRBJ1-1; no clear D. Germline V CDR1 and CDR2: SGHTA, FQGNSA. The length of the CDR3 is 15 residues. CDR3 residues: CANSPRTDLNTEAFF. CDR3 nucleotide sequence: TGTGCCAACAGCCCTAGGACGGATTTGAACACTGAAGCTTTCTTT.